The rows below give T cell receptor beta chains drawn from one sample of a study of cytomegalovirus exposure and HLA in healthy donors. The data were produced by immunoSEQ multiplex PCR, yet TCRdb's version contains in-frame clones alone and is incomplete. The table lists about 86,000 clones, 75% to 85% of them singletons, with roughly 15% in the top ten. Material: PBMCs. These receptors came from a woman in her thirties or forties in good health and CMV-seropositive. Each CDR3 is given with its conserved first and last residue. D genes are given only for firm matches. Size is omitted from some rows. Given values are once, few, many or a class for expanded clones.

CDR3 protein | CDR3 DNA | J gene | D gene | V gene | clone size
CASSIGTGVGYTF | TGTGCCAGTAGTATTGGGACAGGGGTTGGCTACACCTTC | TRBJ1-2 | TRBD1 | TRBV19 | once
CASSVGDRPNEQFF | TGTGCCAGCAGCGTGGGAGACAGGCCCAATGAGCAGTTCTTC | TRBJ2-1 | - | TRBV9 | -
CASKGGKGLFF | TGTGCCAGCAAGGGGGGGAAGGGACTGTTTTTT | TRBJ1-4 | - | TRBV27 | -
CASSQAGGVSEQYF | TGTGCCAGCAGCCAAGCGGGAGGCGTCTCCGAGCAGTACTTC | TRBJ2-7 | TRBD2 | TRBV14 | -
CASSVSTGGYSPLHF | TGTGCCAGCAGCGTATCGACAGGGGGTTATTCACCCCTCCACTTT | TRBJ1-6 | TRBD1 | TRBV9 | -
CASGLVRGHRNEKLFF | TGTGCTAGTGGTTTGGTACGGGGACATCGAAATGAAAAACTGTTTTTT | TRBJ1-4 | - | TRBV12-5 | -
CASSSGQAHLEQYF | TGTGCCAGCAGCTCGGGACAGGCACACTTAGAGCAGTACTTC | TRBJ2-7 | TRBD1 | TRBV7-8 | -
CAISGDTVSGANVLTF | TGTGCCATCAGTGGGGACACCGTCTCTGGGGCCAACGTCCTGACTTTC | TRBJ2-6 | - | TRBV10-3 | -
CASSPSPYEQYF | TGTGCCAGCAGCCCCTCTCCCTACGAGCAGTACTTC | TRBJ2-7 | - | TRBV28 | -
CASSGTNYGYTF | TGTGCCAGCAGCGGTACTAACTATGGCTACACCTTC | TRBJ1-2 | - | TRBV28 | -
CASSPRQGSGTNEKLFF | TGTGCCAGCAGCCCTAGACAGGGATCGGGCACTAATGAAAAACTGTTTTTT | TRBJ1-4 | TRBD1 | TRBV7-2 | -
CASSHLAGASTGELFF | TGTGCCAGCAGCCATCTAGCGGGGGCGAGCACCGGGGAGCTGTTTTTT | TRBJ2-2 | TRBD2 | TRBV7-2 | -
CASSETGFFYGYTF | TGTGCCAGCAGTGAAACAGGTTTTTTCTATGGCTACACCTTC | TRBJ1-2 | - | TRBV25-1 | -
CASTLRVDRDLFF | TGTGCCAGCACCCTAAGGGTGGACAGGGATCTGTTTTTT | TRBJ1-4 | TRBD1 | TRBV2 | few
CASSITVAGYEQYF | TGTGCCAGTAGTATAACAGTGGCGGGATACGAGCAGTACTTC | TRBJ2-7 | - | TRBV19 | -
CASSLEIDTYSNTEAFF | TGTGCCAGCAGCTTGGAAATAGACACCTACTCGAACACTGAAGCTTTCTTT | TRBJ1-1 | - | TRBV5-5 | -
CASSERRGGNTEAFF | TGCGCCAGCAGTGAGCGCCGGGGAGGCAACACTGAAGCTTTCTTT | TRBJ1-1 | - | TRBV10-1 | -
CASSPSSMDRATEAFF | TGTGCCAGCAGCCCCTCTTCAATGGACAGGGCGACTGAAGCTTTCTTT | TRBJ1-1 | TRBD1 | TRBV5-6 | few
CASSSTGGVSYEQYF | TGTGCCAGCAGCTCAACAGGGGGCGTCTCCTACGAGCAGTACTTC | TRBJ2-7 | TRBD1 | TRBV7-9 | -
CASSGGHGYTF | TGTGCCAGCAGTGGGGGCCATGGCTACACCTTC | TRBJ1-2 | - | TRBV6-5 | -
CAGQLNTEAFF | TGTGCTGGACAGCTGAACACTGAAGCTTTCTTT | TRBJ1-1 | - | TRBV2 | few
CASKPGGSTDTQYF | TGTGCCAGTAAACCAGGGGGCAGCACAGATACGCAGTATTTT | TRBJ2-3 | TRBD1 | TRBV19 | few
CSAKRAGIQYF | TGCAGTGCTAAACGTGCGGGCATTCAGTACTTC | TRBJ2-4 | - | TRBV20-1 | once
CAWSVGARGTEAFF | TGTGCCTGGAGTGTAGGGGCCAGGGGAACTGAAGCTTTCTTT | TRBJ1-1 | - | TRBV30 | -
CAGTASSGGFLDTQYF | TGTGCCGGGACCGCCTCTAGCGGGGGGTTTTTAGATACGCAGTATTTT | TRBJ2-3 | TRBD2 | TRBV30 | -
CASSQTSGGQYEQYF | TGTGCCAGCAGCCAGACTAGCGGGGGGCAATACGAGCAGTACTTC | TRBJ2-7 | TRBD2 | TRBV7-2 | -
CASSYNAGANVLTF | TGTGCCAGCAGTTACAACGCTGGGGCCAACGTCCTGACTTTC | TRBJ2-6 | - | TRBV7-3 | -
CASSSSTSGVYNEQFF | TGTGCCAGCAGCTCGTCGACTAGCGGGGTTTACAATGAGCAGTTCTTC | TRBJ2-1 | TRBD2 | TRBV7-6 | few
CASSSLTGGNEKLFF | TGTGCCAGCAGTTCCCTGACAGGGGGCAATGAAAAACTGTTTTTT | TRBJ1-4 | TRBD1 | TRBV6-5 | -
CASSPGLRSYEQYF | TGTGCCAGCAGCCCGGGACTCCGCTCCTACGAGCAGTACTTC | TRBJ2-7 | - | TRBV11-1 | -
CASTAGTYEQYF | TGTGCCAGCACCGCGGGTACCTACGAGCAGTACTTC | TRBJ2-7 | - | TRBV2 | few
CASSLAGYNEQFF | TGTGCCAGCAGTTTAGCAGGGTACAATGAGCAGTTCTTC | TRBJ2-1 | - | TRBV27 | -
CASSEALRGTGYGYTF | TGTGCCAGCAGTGAAGCGCTGAGAGGTACCGGTTATGGCTACACCTTC | TRBJ1-2 | - | TRBV2 | -
CASSLDRNYYGYTF | TGCGCCAGCAGCTTGGACAGGAATTACTATGGCTACACCTTC | TRBJ1-2 | - | TRBV5-1 | -
CATSRDREGNQPQHF | TGTGCCACCAGCAGGGACAGGGAGGGCAATCAGCCCCAGCATTTT | TRBJ1-5 | TRBD1 | TRBV15 | -
CASSFHNTEAFF | TGCGCCAGCAGCTTTCATAACACTGAAGCTTTCTTT | TRBJ1-1 | - | TRBV5-1 | -
CASSITGGPQETQYF | TGTGCCAGTAGTATTACGGGAGGGCCCCAAGAGACCCAGTACTTC | TRBJ2-5 | TRBD2 | TRBV19 | -